This T cell receptor beta chain was profiled in a study of cytomegalovirus exposure and HLA in healthy donors. Assay: immunoSEQ multiplex PCR; the TCRdb copy retains only in-frame clones and omits some. The sample carries a few hundred thousand clones, around 87% recorded once. The TCR originated in a young woman in good health and CMV-seronegative. Sequencing input: PBMCs.

CDR3 sequence: CASSSGQGQHF. CDR3 nucleotide sequence: TGTGCCAGCAGTTCCGGGCAGGGTCAGCATTTT. The rearrangement uses TRBV28 and TRBJ1-5, with D tentatively TRBD1 (5 bases). Looked up from germline, CDR1 is MDHEN and CDR2 is SYDVKM. V was trimmed by 4 bases and J by 13 bases, leaving 11 bases between them. This CDR3 spans 11 amino acids.